Reported below is one T cell receptor (beta chain). Its specific antigen is unknown. No base quality values were provided; no much bigger clone lies one nucleotide off. Sequences MNHEY (CDR1) and SVGAGI (CDR2) are obtained from the germline V gene. Trimming takes 2 bases off V and 7 bases off J; junction bases not matched to a gene: 9. The CDR3 contains 15 residues, cysteine and phenylalanine counted. Only CDR3 DNA remains: 45 bases, in frame from the first base. The data derive from a study of shared T cell receptors in the human thymus (TCRdb year 2021). Background for the entire study: The study examined how self-reactive, shared T-cell receptor alpha chains are generated in the human thymus.

Libraries came from the immunoSEQ multiplex PCR assay. Held by TCRdb, this immuneACCESS table contains in-frame sequences only and omits some clones. Under half of the omission traces to an unresolved V gene where checked; the cause of the rest is unknown. Here the sample has roughly 660,000 clones; approximately 87% occur a single time. Approximately 0.01% of the sample is taken by the ten largest. This sample was shared with a second study, whose subject was human thymus T cells. The second paper states: Immunologically healthy infants undergoing open corrective cardiac surgery for congenital heart defects in Finland were used as donors. The thymus tissue came from surgical resects taken out during corrective cardiac surgery. Biased V and J gene segment usage appeared to be present in both thymic and peripheral blood repertoires. The related research reported highly overlapping thymic TCR repertoires among unrelated individuals. TCR alpha and beta repertoires from seven to nine infant thymus samples and four related peripheral blood samples were characterized in the study. Donor ages ranging from about 6 to 244 days were recorded, and five to seven male and a couple of female infants were included in the cohort. Thymocytes were released mechanically from tissue and stored at -70 °C as pellets of roughly 8.5-32 million cells. A QIAsymphony instrument was used to extract genomic DNA from the frozen cell pellets. Using the immunoSEQ multiplex PCR assay, the TCRB and TCRAD loci were amplified from a standardized quantity of quality-controlled genomic DNA. The V(D)J region was spanned by amplicons of a length sufficient to cover the CDR3 and to identify V and J genes. Through the commercial immunoSEQ service, the amplicons were sequenced on an Illumina platform. Corrections for primer bias and sequencing errors followed previously described methods, while TCRAD and TCRB definitions were based on the IMGT database. The repertoires were analysed using immunoSEQ Analyzer 3.0 and VDJTools for basic statistics, V/J segment usage, diversity estimates, rarefaction and pairwise overlap. Diversity was estimated using the Chao1, ChaoE, Efron-Thisted, Shannon and inverse Simpson indices, and was also estimated on datasets down-sampled to the size of the smallest sample. Repertoire overlap was determined by strict matching of CDR3 nucleotide sequence, V gene and J gene, and Jaccard-based multidimensional scaling clustering was applied. On average, thymus samples yielded approximately 780,000 unique TCRB clonotypes, whereas blood samples yielded about 84,000.

This receptor was taken from a boy less than two years old with a congenital heart defect. Donor details come from another sample of the same person, matched by shared clones. The sequence is built from TRBV6-5 and TRBJ2-7, and 9 junctional nucleotides match TRBD1. The sample taken for sequencing was thymocytes. The CDR3 corresponds to CASSYGPGQGREQYF. The DNA sequence is as follows: TGTGCCAGCAGTTACGGGCCGGGACAGGGACGGGAGCAGTACTTC.